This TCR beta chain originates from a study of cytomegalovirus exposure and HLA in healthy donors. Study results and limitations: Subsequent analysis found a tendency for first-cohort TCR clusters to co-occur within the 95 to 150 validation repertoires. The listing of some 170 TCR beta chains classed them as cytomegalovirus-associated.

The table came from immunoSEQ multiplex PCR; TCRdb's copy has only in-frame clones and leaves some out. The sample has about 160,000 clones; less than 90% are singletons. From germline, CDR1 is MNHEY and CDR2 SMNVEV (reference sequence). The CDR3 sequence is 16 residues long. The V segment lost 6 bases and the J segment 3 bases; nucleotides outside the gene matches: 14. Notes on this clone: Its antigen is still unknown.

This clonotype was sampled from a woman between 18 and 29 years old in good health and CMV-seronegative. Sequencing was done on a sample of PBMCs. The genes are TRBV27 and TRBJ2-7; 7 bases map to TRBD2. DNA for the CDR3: TGTGCCAGCAGCCCTCCCGGTAGCGGGTCCCTCTACGAGCAGTACTTC. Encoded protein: CASSPPGSGSLYEQYF.